These 8 T cell receptor beta chains share one sample of origin, sequenced in a study of neurological immune-mediated disorders. TCRdb re-derived calls from the 5' RACE reads in MiXCR, one entry per CDR3 protein. Among approximately 60,000 distinct CDR3 sequences, approximately 3.7% were seen once, and the ten largest hold just over 2.5%. The sequenced material came from PBMCs. These receptors were collected from a man between 45 and 60 years old with multiple sclerosis.

This clonotype has a handful of counts. Sequence at one end of the junction differs from germline and may be a read error. The chain couples TRBV7-2 to TRBJ1-6; D might be TRBD1 (5 bases). Germline-derived CDR1 and CDR2 are SGHTA and FQGNSA. The length of the CDR3 is 17 residues. The CDR3 DNA reads as TGTGCCAGCAGCCCAACGCTGGGGGGGACCGCTCGCTCACCCCTCAACTTT. Translation: CASSPTLGGTARSPLNF.

Many counts were recorded for this clonotype. The chain has TRBV13 and TRBJ2-1, with D unclear. With 1 base removed from V and 5 bases from J, the gap between germline ends came to 12 bases. The CDR3 is made up of 15 amino acids. CDR1 PRHDT and CDR2 FYEKMQ come from the germline V gene (reference sequence). Here the CDR3 DNA reads TGTGCCAGCAGCTTAGCTGGGCACCCAAACAATGAGCAGTTCTTC. It codes for CASSLAGHPNNEQFF.

This clonotype was recorded at least ten times. The gene calls are TRBV11-2 and TRBJ2-1; D gene ambiguous. V lost 1 base, J lost 0 bases, and 13 bases lay in between. From germline, CDR1 is SGHAT and CDR2 FQNNGV. CDR3 size: 17 residues. CDR3 loop: CASSLVGPPSSYNEQFF. The CDR3 DNA sequence: TGTGCCAGCAGCTTAGTTGGCCCACCGAGCTCCTACAATGAGCAGTTCTTC.

This clonotype has ten or more counts. The V gene is TRBV20-1, the J gene TRBJ2-7; a possible D gene is TRBD2 (6 bases). The CDR3 consists of 15 residues. Germline V lookup: CDR1 DFQATT, CDR2 SNEGSKA (reference sequence). The V gene lost 0 bases and the J gene lost 6 bases, with 18 bases spanning the gap. Here the CDR3 reads CSARDGGTQLAEQYV. Here the CDR3 DNA reads TGCAGTGCTAGAGATGGAGGGACCCAGTTGGCCGAGCAGTACGTC.

This clonotype was counted many times. The chain employs TRBV2 and TRBJ1-5; D unclear. This CDR3 region has 11 residues. Trimming cost V 4 bases and J 11 bases, with 9 bases left between them. Per the germline V gene, CDR1 is SNHLY and CDR2 is FYNNEI. The CDR3 here is CASSVPGTQHF. The CDR3 coding sequence is TGTGCCAGCAGTGTTCCGGGCACCCAGCATTTT.

This clonotype was picked up a small number of times. The chain recombines TRBV20-1 with TRBJ2-5, with D perhaps TRBD1 (5 bases). Germline V gene data show CDR1 as DFQATT and CDR2 as SNEGSKA (reference sequence). This CDR3 spans 15 amino acids. Trimming shortened V by 3 bases and J by 3 bases, and 17 bases separated the two germline ends. DNA for the CDR3: TGCAGTGCTAGCCCACTCGACAGAACTAAAGAGACCCAGTACTTC. Protein product: CSASPLDRTKETQYF.

This clonotype showed up just a few times. This chain uses TRBV7-3 with TRBJ2-1; possible D gene TRBD1, 5 bases. CDR1 and CDR2 (germline): SGHTA, FQGTGA. The germline V and J ends were trimmed by 0 bases and 1 base, with 13 bases remaining between them. The CDR3 spans 17 residues. CDR3 protein: CASSLTTHPGSYNEQFF. The DNA for the CDR3 is TGTGCCAGCAGCTTAACTACCCACCCAGGGTCCTACAATGAGCAGTTCTTC.

There are many counts of this clonotype. The chain combines TRBV12-3 or TRBV12-4 with TRBJ1-5; maybe TRBD1 (5 bases). The length of the CDR3 is 14 residues. V was trimmed by 3 bases and J by 3 bases, leaving 9 bases between them. DNA of the CDR3: TGTGCCAGCAGTTTTTCTGGGGCCAATCAGCCCCAGCATTTT. Protein product: CASSFSGANQPQHF.